These T cell receptor beta chains were read from a single sample in a study of shared T cell receptors in the human thymus. Profiling relied on immunoSEQ multiplex PCR, and the TCRdb table lists in-frame clones only, not all of them. The data contain hundreds of thousands of clones, roughly 88% of them singletons. The data also belong to a second study, concerning human thymus T cells.

Sample: thymocytes. These receptors all stem from a girl less than two years old with a congenital heart defect. CDR3s include the opening cysteine and the closing phenylalanine or tryptophan. D genes are given only for firm matches. The size field is filled for only some rows; it gives once, few, many or a size class.

>TRBJ1-1|.|.|TRBV12-5
CASGLSRTDFFTEAFF
TGTGCTAGTGGTTTGTCACGGACAGACTTCTTTACTGAAGCTTTCTTT
>TRBJ1-1|.|few|TRBV20-1
CSAKTDTEAFF
TGCAGTGCTAAGACAGACACTGAAGCTTTCTTT
>TRBJ2-7|TRBD2|.|TRBV10-3
CAIPPRLTGGGEQYF
TGTGCCATCCCCCCCCGCCTCACGGGGGGGGGCGAGCAGTACTTC
>TRBJ2-7|TRBD2|few|TRBV11-2
CASSCRGVREEYEQYF
TGTGCCAGCAGTTGCCGGGGGGTCAGGGAGGAATACGAGCAGTACTTC
>TRBJ1-2|TRBD1|.|TRBV14
CASSQDPRDRVFYGYTF
TGTGCCAGCAGCCAAGATCCCCGGGACAGGGTTTTCTATGGCTACACCTTC
>TRBJ2-5|.|.|TRBV2
CASSPPGLMDRETQYF
TGTGCCAGCAGTCCTCCGGGACTTATGGATAGGGAGACCCAGTACTTC
>TRBJ1-1|.|.|TRBV29-1
CSVDGQTNTEAFF
TGCAGCGTTGATGGACAGACTAACACTGAAGCTTTCTTT
>TRBJ1-1|TRBD1|once|TRBV7-4
CASSSETGSGMNTEAFF
TGTGCCAGCAGCTCCGAGACAGGGTCGGGGATGAACACTGAAGCTTTCTTT
>TRBJ1-5|TRBD1|.|TRBV28
CASTPLPGTGPYSNQPQHF
TGTGCCAGCACCCCCCTACCCGGGACAGGGCCATATAGCAATCAGCCCCAGCATTTT
>TRBJ2-2|.|.|TRBV4-1
CASKCDGPRGGELFF
TGCGCCAGCAAGTGTGACGGGCCAAGGGGCGGGGAGCTGTTTTTT
>TRBJ1-5|TRBD1|.|TRBV6-1
CASSELQGEFRRSNQPQHF
TGTGCCAGCAGTGAACTACAGGGGGAGTTTCGTAGGAGCAATCAGCCCCAGCATTTT
>TRBJ2-5|TRBD2|.|TRBV2
CASSEGTSGQETQYF
TGTGCCAGCAGTGAGGGGACTAGCGGACAAGAGACCCAGTACTTC
>TRBJ2-6|TRBD2|few|TRBV4-3
CASSQELAGSSGANVLTF
TGCGCCAGCAGCCAAGAATTAGCGGGAAGCTCTGGGGCCAACGTCCTGACTTTC
>TRBJ1-1|.|.|TRBV30
CAWSEPGPRKTEAFF
TGTGCCTGGAGCGAGCCCGGCCCGAGGAAAACTGAAGCTTTCTTT
>TRBJ2-3|.|.|TRBV21-1
CARKGQGAADTQYF
TGTGCCAGGAAGGGACAGGGCGCCGCAGATACGCAGTATTTT
>TRBJ2-3|TRBD1|.|TRBV29-1
CSVAQGTVDTQYF
TGCAGCGTCGCACAGGGGACAGTGGATACGCAGTATTTT
>TRBJ1-1|.|.|TRBV7-9
CASSLNIGQENTEAFF
TGTGCCAGCAGCTTAAACATTGGGCAGGAGAACACTGAAGCTTTCTTT
>TRBJ1-3|.|.|TRBV11-2
CASRLGQRPGNTIYF
TGTGCCAGCAGGTTGGGACAAAGGCCTGGAAACACCATATATTTT
>TRBJ1-6|TRBD1|.|TRBV4-1
CASSQVPGQGNSPLHF
TGCGCCAGCAGCCAAGTTCCGGGACAGGGGAATTCACCCCTCCACTTT
>TRBJ1-3|.|.|TRBV4-1
CASSRQRSGNTIYF
TGCGCCAGCAGTAGACAACGCTCTGGAAACACCATATATTTT
>TRBJ2-5|.|.|TRBV28
CASSFPMRGRETQYF
TGTGCCAGCAGTTTTCCGATGCGGGGCCGCGAGACCCAGTACTTC
>TRBJ1-5|.|.|TRBV19
CASSPHAWIRAGARQPQHF
TGTGCCAGTAGTCCCCACGCCTGGATTCGGGCAGGGGCGAGGCAGCCCCAGCATTTT
>TRBJ1-6|.|.|TRBV7-9
CASSLKSSYNSPLHF
TGTGCCAGCAGCTTAAAGAGCTCCTATAATTCACCCCTCCACTTT
>TRBJ2-3|.|.|TRBV29-1
CSASPSTGLSTDTQYF
TGCAGCGCTTCCCCGTCGACAGGCCTTAGCACAGATACGCAGTATTTT
>TRBJ1-1|.|.|TRBV7-2
CASSKGGAEAFF
TGTGCCAGCAGCAAGGGAGGAGCTGAAGCTTTCTTT
>TRBJ2-5|TRBD2|.|TRBV7-9
CASSSRGGLETQYF
TGTGCCAGCAGCTCACGGGGGGGGCTGGAGACCCAGTACTTC
>TRBJ2-7|.|.|TRBV7-9
CASSLGRSHYEQYF
TGTGCCAGCAGCTTAGGGAGATCCCACTACGAGCAGTACTTC
>TRBJ1-5|.|.|TRBV19
CASSIGIGGPQGPQHF
TGTGCCAGTAGTATTGGTATAGGGGGACCCCAAGGGCCCCAGCATTTT
>TRBJ2-4|.|.|TRBV12-5
CASGLARDIPSDIQYF
TGTGCTAGTGGTTTGGCCCGGGACATCCCCTCGGACATTCAGTACTTC
>TRBJ1-2|.|.|TRBV7-9
CATTGEHRNGGYTF
TGTGCCACAACGGGAGAACACCGAAACGGTGGCTACACCTTC
>TRBJ2-7|.|.|TRBV6-5
CASSYASQLGFAQYF
TGTGCCAGCAGTTACGCGAGTCAACTAGGGTTCGCGCAGTACTTC
>TRBJ2-5|.|.|TRBV7-2
CASRYRPGNPLQETQYF
TGTGCCAGCCGCTATCGTCCAGGGAATCCCCTCCAAGAGACCCAGTACTTC
>TRBJ1-2|.|few|TRBV19
CASSIDERQLYGYTF
TGTGCCAGTAGTATAGATGAGAGACAGCTCTATGGCTACACCTTC
>TRBJ2-1|.|.|TRBV9
CASSNRDNHNEQFF
TGTGCCAGCAGCAACCGGGACAACCACAATGAGCAGTTCTTC
>TRBJ1-1|.|.|TRBV2
CASSPSDGDTEAFF
TGTGCCAGCAGCCCCAGTGACGGGGACACTGAAGCTTTCTTT
>TRBJ1-3|TRBD1|.|TRBV15
CATSRDVGQLRSPLAGNTIYF
TGTGCCACCAGCAGAGACGTGGGACAGCTAAGGAGTCCCCTAGCCGGAAACACCATATATTTT
>TRBJ1-5|.|.|TRBV27
CASSLSEGGNQHF
TGTGCCAGCAGTTTATCGGAGGGAGGGAACCAGCATTTT
>TRBJ2-7|TRBD1|.|TRBV4-1
CASSQGQGTTYEQYF
TGCGCCAGCAGCCAAGGACAGGGGACGACCTACGAGCAGTACTTC
>TRBJ1-1|TRBD1|.|TRBV19
CASSPRTGGASRLTEAFF
TGTGCCAGTAGTCCGCGGACAGGGGGCGCTTCGAGGCTCACTGAAGCTTTCTTT
>TRBJ1-2|.|.|TRBV2
CASRRRGSYTF
TGTGCCAGCAGGCGCAGGGGATCCTACACCTTC
>TRBJ2-4|.|.|TRBV4-2
CASSQESVGHKNIQYF
TGTGCCAGCAGCCAAGAATCGGTGGGGCACAAAAACATTCAGTACTTC